This TCR beta chain is drawn from a study of cytomegalovirus exposure and HLA in healthy donors. Study-wide results and caveats: Most TCR sequences proved rare, with some public TCRs found in many donors. It was 150 to 200 TCR beta chains that were listed as cytomegalovirus-associated. Specificity for CMV antigens was confirmed in vitro for a few of the CMV-associated chains.

The germline V gene encodes CDR1 SEHNR and CDR2 FQNEAQ (reference sequence). The J segment lost 3 bases and the V segment lost 2 bases, leaving 6 bases of the junction unmatched. This CDR3 has 15 amino acids. The donors were part of the validation cohort, which consisted of over a hundred subjects and was separate from the first cohort of several hundred subjects. Libraries were prepared by immunoSEQ multiplex PCR; TCRdb keeps only in-frame clonotypes and omits some of them. The table records some 110,000 clones, 86% of them present only once. As for this clone: The target antigen is unknown.

The specimen sequenced was PBMCs. The V and J genes are TRBV7-9 and TRBJ2-7; 8 bases are a match to TRBD2. This sequence was found in a woman in her late teens or twenties in good health and CMV-seropositive. This chain's CDR3 is CASSLSSSGSYEQYF. In nucleotides, the CDR3 is TGTGCCAGCAGCTTAAGTTCCAGCGGGAGCTACGAGCAGTACTTC.